The clone carrying this T cell receptor (beta chain) occurred many times. The record originates from a study of T cells in Graves' hyperthyroidism and ophthalmopathy. Researchers took RNA transcripts and amplified the TCR beta CDR3 regions from them. The TCR CDR3 first-round RT-PCR relied on the HTBI primer set. One entry per CDR3 protein, called by TCRdb with MiXCR from the multiplex PCR reads. The table has 500,000 or so distinct CDR3 sequences, under 20% seen once. With 2 bases clipped from V and 0 bases from J, the junction kept 4 bases outside the gene matches. The CDR3 loop spans 15 amino acids.

The chain has TRBV12-3 or TRBV12-4 and TRBJ2-7, with 7 bases aligning to TRBD2. Input material: blood. The clonotype originates from a woman aged 18 to 35 with Graves' ophthalmopathy. CDR3 region: CASSLRLAASYEQYF. CDR3 in DNA: TGTGCCAGCAGTTTAAGGCTAGCGGCCTCCTACGAGCAGTACTTC.